The 5 T cell receptor beta chains below all came from one sample that was sequenced in a study of a mutant IDH1 vaccine in newly diagnosed glioma. No cognate antigen is known for these TCRs. Time point of the sample: week 35, safety follow-up. A single vaccine dose contained 300 ug of mutant IDH1 20-mer peptide, and topical imiquimod was used with it. Generated by immunoSEQ multiplex PCR, the TCRdb table keeps only in-frame clones and is missing some. This table holds some 47,000 clones, approximately 80% found once. The material sequenced was PBMCs, taken from a glioma patient whose treatment included an IDH1 peptide vaccine. Source of these receptors: a woman in her thirties or forties with glioma. Some clones in this sample may be carry-over from other donors' samples.

The J gene is TRBJ1-4, the V gene TRBV28; D call uncertain. The CDR3 sequence is 13 residues long. V dropped 8 bases and J dropped 10 bases, with 17 bases sitting between them. CDR1 MDHEN and CDR2 SYDVKM come from the germline V gene. CDR3: CASSEGSRGKLFF. The CDR3, as DNA: TGTGCCAGCTCAGAGGGCAGTCGAGGAAAACTGTTTTTT. The full variable domain, its missing parts supplied by reference TRBV28 and TRBJ1-4, is DVKVTQSSRYLVKRTGEKVFLECVQDMDHENMFWYRQDPGLGLRLIYFSYDVKMKEKGDIPEGYSVSREKKERFSLILESASTNQTSMYLCASSEGSRGKLFFGSGTQLSVL.

This clone was recorded only once. This chain links TRBV28 with TRBJ2-6; unclear D gene. Trimming pared 10 bases from V and 0 bases from J, leaving 10 bases between. Germline V CDR1 and CDR2: MDHEN, SYDVKM. The CDR3 contains 14 residues. The DNA for the CDR3 is TGTGCCACCGAAAGATTCTCTGGGGCCAACGTCCTGACTTTC. Translation gives CATERFSGANVLTF.

The chain carries TRBV7-2 and TRBJ1-4, with D possibly matching TRBD1 (5 bases). The CDR3 has 12 amino acids. Germline V lookup: CDR1 SGHTA, CDR2 FQGNSA. V dropped 8 bases and J dropped 8 bases, with 12 bases sitting between them. The chain's CDR3 is CASGRRGEKLFF. The DNA of the CDR3 is TGTGCCAGCGGTCGCCGGGGCGAAAAACTGTTTTTT. Supplemented by reference TRBV7-2 and TRBJ1-4, the full variable domain reads GAGVSQSPSNKVTEKGKDVELRCDPISGHTALYWYRQSLGQGLEFLIYFQGNSAPDKSGLPSDRFSAERTGGSVSTLTIQRTQQEDSAVYLCASGRRGEKLFFGSGTQLSVL.

The chain has TRBV7-6 and TRBJ2-5; D call uncertain. Germline assignment: CDR1 SGHVS and CDR2 FNYEAQ. The ends were cut back, 3 bases at V and 4 bases at J, with 9 bases in the middle. The CDR3 covers 13 residues. The DNA for the CDR3 is TGTGCCAGCAGCTTGGATGTTGGAGAGACCCAGTACTTC. This encodes CASSLDVGETQYF.

The rearrangement uses TRBV27 and TRBJ2-1; possible D gene TRBD2, 6 bases. In germline, CDR1 is MNHEY, CDR2 SMNVEV (reference sequence). This CDR3 contains 16 residues. V was clipped by 2 bases and J by 4 bases, with 15 bases between them. CDR3 bases: TGTGCCAGCAGTTTAACTCCGGGAGTAGGGTACAATGAGCAGTTCTTC. Its translation is CASSLTPGVGYNEQFF.